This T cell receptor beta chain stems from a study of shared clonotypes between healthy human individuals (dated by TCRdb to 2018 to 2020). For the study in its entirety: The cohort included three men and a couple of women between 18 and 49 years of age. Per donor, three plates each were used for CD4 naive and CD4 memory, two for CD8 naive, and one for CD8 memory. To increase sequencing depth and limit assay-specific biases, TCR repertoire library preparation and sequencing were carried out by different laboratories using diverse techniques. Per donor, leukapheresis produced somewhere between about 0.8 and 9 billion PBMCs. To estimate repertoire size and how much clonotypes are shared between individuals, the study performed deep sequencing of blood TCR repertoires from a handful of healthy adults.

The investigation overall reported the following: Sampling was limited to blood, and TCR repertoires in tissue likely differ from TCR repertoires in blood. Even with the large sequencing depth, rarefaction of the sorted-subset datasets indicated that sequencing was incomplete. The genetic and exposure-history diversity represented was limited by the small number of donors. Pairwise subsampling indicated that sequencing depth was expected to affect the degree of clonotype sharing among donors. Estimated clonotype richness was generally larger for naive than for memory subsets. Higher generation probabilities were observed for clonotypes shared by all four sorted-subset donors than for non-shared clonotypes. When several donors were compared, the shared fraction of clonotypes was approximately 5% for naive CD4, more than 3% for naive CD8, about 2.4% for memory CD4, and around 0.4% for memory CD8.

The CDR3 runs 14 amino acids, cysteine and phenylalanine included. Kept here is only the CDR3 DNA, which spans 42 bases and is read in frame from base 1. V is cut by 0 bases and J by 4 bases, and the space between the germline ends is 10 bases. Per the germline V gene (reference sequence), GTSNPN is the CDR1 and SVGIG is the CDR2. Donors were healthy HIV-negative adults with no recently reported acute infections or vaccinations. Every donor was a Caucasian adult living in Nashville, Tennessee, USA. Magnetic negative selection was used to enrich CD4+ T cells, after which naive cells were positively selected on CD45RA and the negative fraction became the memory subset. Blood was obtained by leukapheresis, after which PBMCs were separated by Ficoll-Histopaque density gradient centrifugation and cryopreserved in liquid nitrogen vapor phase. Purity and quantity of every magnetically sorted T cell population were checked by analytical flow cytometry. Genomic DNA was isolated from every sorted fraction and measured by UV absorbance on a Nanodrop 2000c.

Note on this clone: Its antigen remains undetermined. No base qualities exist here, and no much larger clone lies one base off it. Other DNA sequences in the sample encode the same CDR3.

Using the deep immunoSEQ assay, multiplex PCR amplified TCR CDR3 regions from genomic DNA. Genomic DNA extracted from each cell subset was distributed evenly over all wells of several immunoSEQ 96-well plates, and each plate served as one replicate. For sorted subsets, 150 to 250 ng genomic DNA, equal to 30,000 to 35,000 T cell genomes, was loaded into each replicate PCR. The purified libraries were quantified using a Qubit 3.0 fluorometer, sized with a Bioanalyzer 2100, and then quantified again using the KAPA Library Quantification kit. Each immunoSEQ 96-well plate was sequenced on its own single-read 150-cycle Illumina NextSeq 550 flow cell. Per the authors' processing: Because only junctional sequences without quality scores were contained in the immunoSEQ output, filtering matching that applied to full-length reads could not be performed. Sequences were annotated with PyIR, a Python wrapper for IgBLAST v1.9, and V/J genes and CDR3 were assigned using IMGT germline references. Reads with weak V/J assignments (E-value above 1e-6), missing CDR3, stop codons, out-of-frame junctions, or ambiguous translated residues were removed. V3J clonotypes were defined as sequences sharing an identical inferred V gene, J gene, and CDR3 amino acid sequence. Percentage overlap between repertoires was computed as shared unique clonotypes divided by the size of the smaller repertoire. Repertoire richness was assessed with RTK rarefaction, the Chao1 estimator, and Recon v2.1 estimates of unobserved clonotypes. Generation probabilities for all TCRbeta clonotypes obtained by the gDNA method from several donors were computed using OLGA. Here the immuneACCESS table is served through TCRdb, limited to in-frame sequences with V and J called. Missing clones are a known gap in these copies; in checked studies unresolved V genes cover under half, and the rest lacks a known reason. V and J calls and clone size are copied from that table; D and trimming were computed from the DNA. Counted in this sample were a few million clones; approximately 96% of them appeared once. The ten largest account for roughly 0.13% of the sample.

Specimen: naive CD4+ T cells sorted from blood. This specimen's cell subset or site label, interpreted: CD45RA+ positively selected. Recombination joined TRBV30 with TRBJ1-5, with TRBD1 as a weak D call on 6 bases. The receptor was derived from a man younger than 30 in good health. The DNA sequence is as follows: TGTGCCTGGAGTGTGGGACAAAGAAATCAGCCCCAGCATTTT. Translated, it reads CAWSVGQRNQPQHF.